These 5 T cell receptor beta chains were sequenced from one sample in a study of Ad26.COV2.S vaccination and SARS-CoV-2 variants. Clones were read by immunoSEQ multiplex PCR, and TCRdb kept only the in-frame ones, dropping some. The data show about 680,000 clones, around 90% seen once. Treatment given: around 19 received Ad26.COV2.S at low or high dose, single or two shots; several received placebo; per-sample allocation not given. Specimen acquisition occurred on day 63 following the initial vaccine or placebo injection. The sequencing used peripheral blood, collected in a trial of Ad26.COV2.S vaccine versus placebo. The source is a person aged 18-60 years who received the Ad26.COV2.S COVID-19 vaccine or a placebo.

This chain links TRBV10-3 with TRBJ2-3; D possibly corresponds to TRBD2 (6 bases). CDR3 length: 15 residues. V gave up 8 bases and J gave up 4 bases, with 19 bases separating them. The germline gives CDR1 ENHRY, CDR2 SYGVKD. The CDR3 loop is CAISTEGKDADTQYF. CDR3 sequence (DNA): TGTGCCATCTCGACGGAGGGGAAGGACGCAGATACGCAGTATTTT.

The chain employs TRBV19 and TRBJ2-2, with TRBD2 matching over 7 bases. V lost 6 bases and J lost 6; bases outside the gene matches: 7. The CDR3 length is 14 residues. Germline CDR1 and CDR2: LNHDA and SQIVND (reference sequence). The chain's CDR3 is CASSPGGFPGELFF. CDR3 sequence (DNA): TGTGCCAGTAGCCCGGGAGGCTTTCCCGGGGAGCTGTTTTTT.

The chain combines TRBV9 with TRBJ2-2; D may match TRBD1 or TRBD2 (5 bases each). The CDR3 is 15 residues long. Trimming shortened V by 3 bases and J by 5 bases, and 14 bases separated the two germline ends. Germline CDR1 SGDLS, CDR2 YYNGEE. The CDR3 is CASSASGAKTGELFF. The CDR3 DNA is TGTGCCAGCAGCGCATCCGGGGCCAAAACCGGGGAGCTGTTTTTT.

The genes are TRBV5-6 and TRBJ2-7; 11 nucleotides agree with TRBD1. Germline V lookup: CDR1 SGHDT, CDR2 YYEEEE. Trimming at V came to 4 bases and at J to 4 bases, leaving 4 bases not matched to a gene. The CDR3 has 14 residues. CDR3 nucleotide sequence: TGTGCCAGCAGCCCCGGGACAGGGGGTTACGAGCAGTACTTC. Protein: CASSPGTGGYEQYF.

The V call is TRBV5-1, the J call TRBJ1-3; a possible D gene is TRBD1 (5 bases). CDR1 is SGHRS, CDR2 YFSETQ, per germline. This CDR3 contains 15 residues. Trimming pared 4 bases from V and 3 bases from J, leaving 14 bases between. This chain's CDR3 is CASSPRTGGGNTIYF. For the CDR3, the DNA is TGCGCCAGCAGCCCCCGGACCGGGGGTGGAAACACCATATATTTT.